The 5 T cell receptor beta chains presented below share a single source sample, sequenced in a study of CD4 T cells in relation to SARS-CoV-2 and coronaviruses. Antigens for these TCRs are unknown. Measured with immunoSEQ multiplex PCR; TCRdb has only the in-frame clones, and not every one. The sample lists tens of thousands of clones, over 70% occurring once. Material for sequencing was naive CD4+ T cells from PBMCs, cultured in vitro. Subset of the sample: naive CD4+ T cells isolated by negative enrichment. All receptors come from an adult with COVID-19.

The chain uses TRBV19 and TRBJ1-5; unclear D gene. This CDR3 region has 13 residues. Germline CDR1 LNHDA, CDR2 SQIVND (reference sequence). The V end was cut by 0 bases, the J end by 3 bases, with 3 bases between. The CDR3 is CASSIELNQPQHF. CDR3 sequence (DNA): TGTGCCAGTAGTATAGAGCTCAATCAGCCCCAGCATTTT.

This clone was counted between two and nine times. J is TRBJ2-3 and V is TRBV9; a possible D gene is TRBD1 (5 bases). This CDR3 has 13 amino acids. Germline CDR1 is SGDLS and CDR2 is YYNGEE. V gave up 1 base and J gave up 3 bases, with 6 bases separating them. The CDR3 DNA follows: TGTGCCAGCAGCGTACAGGGAACAGATACGCAGTATTTT. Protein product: CASSVQGTDTQYF.

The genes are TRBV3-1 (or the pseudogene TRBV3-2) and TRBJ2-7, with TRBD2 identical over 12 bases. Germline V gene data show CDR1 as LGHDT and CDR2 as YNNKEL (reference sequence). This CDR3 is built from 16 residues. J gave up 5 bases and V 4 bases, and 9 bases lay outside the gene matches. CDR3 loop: CASSLTGRLAGDEQYF. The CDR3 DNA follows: TGTGCCAGCAGCCTAACGGGGAGACTAGCGGGAGACGAGCAGTACTTC.

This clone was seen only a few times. CDR3 nucleotides: TGTGCCAGCAGTTATGGTAGTCAGGGCTACGAGCAGTACTTC. Its translation is CASSYGSQGYEQYF. The gene calls are TRBV6-5 and TRBJ2-7; weak D call: TRBD1 (5 bases). V gave up 3 bases and J gave up 3 bases, with 12 bases separating them. The CDR3 has 14 residues. Germline assignment: CDR1 MNHEY and CDR2 SVGAGI.

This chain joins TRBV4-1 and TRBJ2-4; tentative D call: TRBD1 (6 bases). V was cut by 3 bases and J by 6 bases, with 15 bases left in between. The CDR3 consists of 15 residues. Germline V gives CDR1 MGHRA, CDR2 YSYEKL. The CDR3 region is CASSHPPRGTNIQYF. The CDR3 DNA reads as TGCGCCAGCAGCCACCCCCCGAGGGGGACAAACATTCAGTACTTC.